This TCR beta chain was recorded in a study of T cell responses to AZD1222 COVID-19 vaccine. Comment on this clone: The antigen is not known.

Clones were read by immunoSEQ multiplex PCR, and TCRdb kept only the in-frame ones, dropping some. Found here are some 99,000 clones, around nine tenths of them singletons; the top ten hold about a sixth. Findings of the study overall: Baseline seropositivity characterized only a handful of AZD1222 recipients. A mostly white British donor set with more females was recruited, and clonal diversity was possibly underestimated. The breadth and depth of Spike-specific TCRs increased once two AZD1222 doses had been given. Reports say nearly half of spike-specific TCRs go after unmutated variant regions.

Germline V lookup: CDR1 SGHTA, CDR2 FQGNSA. The CDR3 is 16 amino acids. The V gene lost 2 bases and the J gene lost 1 base, with 14 bases spanning the gap. The source is an adult in good health. V gene TRBV7-2 combines with J gene TRBJ1-1, with D possibly matching TRBD1 (5 bases). The starting material was peripheral blood, obtained on day 0 of AZD1222 vaccination. CDR3 coding DNA: TGTGCCAGCAGCTTAAGTTGGACGGGGCCGAACACTGAAGCTTTCTTT. It yields the protein CASSLSWTGPNTEAFF.